This is a list of T cell receptor beta chains from one sample in a study of T-cell memory formation after mild COVID-19. TCRdb used MiXCR to reprocess the 5' RACE reads, holding one entry per CDR3 protein. The profile shows 90,000 to 120,000 distinct CDR3 sequences, around an eighth of them singletons. The sequenced sample was PBMCs or a T cell subset sorted from them (not recorded which). These receptors came from a young man who had mild COVID-19 (a few samples of this study predate the infection). Cell type and time point are not known. Each CDR3 is given without its conserved first and last residue. A D gene is named only where the DNA matches it firmly.

>TRBV12-3/TRBV12-4|12|TRBJ1-5|NA
ASSSSRPDQPQH
>TRBV7-8|14|TRBJ2-3|NA
ASSSDRGRILDTQY
>TRBV6-1|15|TRBJ1-5|TRBD1
ASSALPGQGALWPQH
>TRBV20-1|14|TRBJ1-3|NA
SATDPGTSPGNTIY
>TRBV19|15|TRBJ1-3|NA
ASSTPLRYRDGNTIY
>TRBV6-2/TRBV6-3|11|TRBJ2-5|NA
ASRRGPQETQY
>TRBV27|11|TRBJ1-1|NA
ASANGGHTEAF
>TRBV7-9|11|TRBJ2-2|TRBD1
ASRDRVAGELF
>TRBV4-3|16|TRBJ2-1|TRBD2
ASSLSGASGSSYNEQF
>TRBV4-3|16|TRBJ2-1|TRBD2
ASSQVFSRAGDWNEQF
>TRBV18|12|TRBJ1-4|NA
ASSYRVSNEKLF